Listed below are T cell receptor beta chains from one sample, sequenced in a study of T-cell memory formation after mild COVID-19. Via MiXCR, TCRdb re-called the 5' RACE reads, giving one row per CDR3 protein. The sample has about 200,000 distinct CDR3 sequences, more than 8% seen once. The sequencing input was PBMCs or a T cell subset sorted from them (not recorded which). The receptors derive from a man aged 18 to 35 who had mild COVID-19 (a few samples of this study predate the infection). Cell type and time point are not known. The CDR3 runs from the conserved cysteine through the conserved F or W. Fields, in order: clone size, J gene, D gene, V gene, CDR3 protein, CDR3 DNA. The D gene is left open where the match is weak. The size field is filled for only some rows; it gives once, few, many or a size class.

.	TRBJ1-2	.	TRBV4-2	CASSQDYPGQDYGYTF	TGTGCCAGCAGCCAAGATTACCCAGGGCAGGACTATGGCTACACCTTC
many	TRBJ2-3	TRBD2	TRBV11-2	CASSLDPLAGLTDTQYF	TGTGCCAGCAGCTTAGACCCTCTAGCGGGCCTCACAGATACGCAGTATTTT
.	TRBJ2-7	.	TRBV5-1	CASSLVSGIYEQYF	TGCGCCAGCAGCTTGGTTTCGGGGATCTACGAGCAGTACTTC
few	TRBJ1-6	.	TRBV4-3	CASSDEQGYSPLHF	TGCGCCAGCAGCGACGAACAGGGATATTCACCCCTCCACTTT
.	TRBJ2-5	TRBD2	TRBV6-6	CASSSSLAEQETQYF	TGTGCCAGCAGTTCTTCCCTAGCGGAGCAAGAGACCCAGTACTTC
many	TRBJ1-1	.	TRBV6-1	CASSELWNTEAFF	TGTGCCAGCAGTGAACTGTGGAACACTGAAGCTTTCTTT
many	TRBJ2-5	.	TRBV9	CASSPAVGFETQYF	TGTGCCAGCAGCCCCGCGGTGGGGTTCGAGACCCAGTACTTC
few	TRBJ2-4	.	TRBV4-2	CASSQDRVGAGIQYF	TGTGCCAGCAGCCAAGATAGGGTCGGGGCAGGCATTCAGTACTTC
.	TRBJ2-7	.	TRBV4-3	CASSHLRADEQYF	TGCGCCAGCAGCCACCTCCGGGCCGACGAGCAGTACTTC
few	TRBJ2-6	.	TRBV7-8	CASSLGGGPTGANVLTF	TGTGCCAGCAGCTTAGGAGGGGGGCCAACTGGGGCCAACGTCCTGACTTTC
.	TRBJ2-5	TRBD2	TRBV27	CASSPRRAGGETQYF	TGTGCCAGCAGTCCCCGCAGGGCGGGGGGAGAGACCCAGTACTTC
.	TRBJ1-1	.	TRBV19	CASSQLPSTEAFF	TGTGCCAGTAGTCAACTGCCGAGCACTGAAGCTTTCTTT
.	TRBJ1-2	.	TRBV2	CASSDVRSYGYTF	TGTGCCAGCAGTGACGTCCGGAGCTATGGCTACACCTTC
few	TRBJ2-3	.	TRBV6-6	CAATRTPGSTDTQYF	TGTGCTGCTACCAGAACTCCGGGTAGCACAGATACGCAGTATTTT
.	TRBJ1-3	TRBD1	TRBV10-3	CAMGRDSSRNTIYF	TGTGCCATGGGCCGGGACAGCTCTCGAAACACCATATATTTT
many	TRBJ2-2	TRBD1	TRBV23-1	CASSQSEDRGHSRTGELFF	TGCGCCAGCAGTCAATCGGAGGACAGGGGGCATTCCCGAACCGGGGAGCTGTTTTTT
.	TRBJ2-3	TRBD2	TRBV20-1	CSAMPTSGVTDTQYF	TGCAGTGCTATGCCGACTAGCGGCGTCACAGATACGCAGTATTTT
.	TRBJ1-4	.	TRBV12-3/TRBV12-4	CASSPQGGLEKLFF	TGTGCCAGCAGTCCGCAGGGTGGGTTAGAAAAACTGTTTTTT
.	TRBJ1-2	TRBD1	TRBV20-1	CSAGDRGLKGYTF	TGCAGTGCTGGGGACAGGGGGTTAAAGGGCTACACCTTC
.	TRBJ1-4	.	TRBV7-2	CASSLNSVGGKLFF	TGTGCCAGCAGCTTAAACAGTGTGGGGGGAAAACTGTTTTTT
many	TRBJ1-2	.	TRBV12-3/TRBV12-4	CASSGDVYGYTF	TGTGCCAGCAGTGGGGATGTGTATGGCTACACCTTC
.	TRBJ2-5	.	TRBV12-3/TRBV12-4	CASSLPGHIGTQYF	TGTGCCAGCAGTTTACCGGGGCACATCGGGACCCAGTACTTC
.	TRBJ1-5	.	TRBV7-3	CASSLRAGQPQHF	TGTGCCAGCAGCTTACGAGCGGGTCAGCCCCAGCATTTT
many	TRBJ1-5	.	TRBV25-1	CASTGERGGNQPQHF	TGTGCCAGCACCGGAGAAAGGGGAGGCAATCAGCCCCAGCATTTT
.	TRBJ1-2	.	TRBV29-1	CSTNRGDGYTF	TGCAGCACGAATCGGGGGGATGGCTACACCTTC
.	TRBJ2-4	.	TRBV12-3/TRBV12-4	CASSPSPGASDGIQYF	TGTGCCAGCAGCCCCAGCCCCGGGGCCTCCGACGGCATTCAGTACTTC
.	TRBJ2-4	TRBD2	TRBV7-2	CASSLNSGGQYF	TGTGCCAGCAGCCTTAATAGCGGGGGGCAGTACTTC
few	TRBJ1-2	.	TRBV14	CASTDRTGGYTF	TGTGCCAGCACCGACAGGACCGGTGGCTACACCTTC
many	TRBJ1-4	.	TRBV6-2/TRBV6-3	CASSPSAEKLFF	TGTGCCAGCAGCCCGTCGGCTGAAAAACTGTTTTTT
.	TRBJ2-5	TRBD2	TRBV6-2/TRBV6-3	CASSYQLAATQYF	TGTGCCAGCAGTTACCAGCTAGCGGCGACCCAGTACTTC
few	TRBJ1-1	.	TRBV6-1	CASSVEKMNTEAFF	TGTGCCAGCAGTGTTGAGAAGATGAACACTGAAGCTTTCTTT
many	TRBJ2-3	.	TRBV20-1	CSAKGLGTDTQYF	TGCAGTGCCAAGGGACTTGGCACAGATACGCAGTATTTT
few	TRBJ2-3	.	TRBV6-2/TRBV6-3	CASSYGTVNTDTQYF	TGTGCCAGCAGTTACGGGACGGTAAACACAGATACGCAGTATTTT